This T cell receptor (beta chain) emerged from a study of Ad26.COV2.S vaccination and SARS-CoV-2 variants. For the study at large: Doses of Ad26.COV2.S were injected into muscle once or twice, 56 days apart.

Germline-derived CDR1 and CDR2 are MGHRA and YSYEKL. The V segment lost 2 bases and the J segment 5 bases; nucleotides outside the gene matches: 5. CDR3 length: 14 amino acids. General observations from the study: The TCR breadth and depth analyses may have produced an underestimate of total T cell responses. Vaccine and placebo groups showed comparable non-spike TCR breadth.

Treatment given: some 20 received Ad26.COV2.S at low or high dose, single or two shots; 5 received placebo; per-sample allocation not given. On day 63 after the first injection, vaccine and placebo recipients gave samples. An Ad26 vector expressing Wuhan-strain SARS-CoV-2 spike constituted the vaccine. To note about this clone: Its antigen is not identified.

Data came from immunoSEQ multiplex PCR; TCRdb stores just in-frame clones and leaves some out. The table records 350,000 to 450,000 clones, around 91% of them present only once. This receptor was taken from a person aged 18 to 65 who received the Ad26.COV2.S COVID-19 vaccine or a placebo. The source material was peripheral blood, sampled in a trial of Ad26.COV2.S vaccine versus placebo. The chain employs TRBV4-1 and TRBJ2-5; 7 bases fit TRBD2. This CDR3 reads CASSQTGGAETQYF. In nucleotides, the CDR3 is TGCGCCAGCAGCCAAACGGGGGGTGCGGAGACCCAGTACTTC.